The clone carrying this TCR beta chain was seen only a few times. The antigen is undetermined. Both TRBC1 and TRBC2 were covered by a beta constant-region primer of two equimolar oligonucleotides. Nested alpha and beta constant-region primers with the SP2 primer drove four PCR rounds on ligated cDNA. TCRdb ran MiXCR on the UMI-ligation and nested PCR reads and lists one entry per CDR3 protein. The sample lists over 110,000 distinct CDR3 sequences, more than 15% occurring once. CMV status came from CD4+ T cell IFNgamma after overnight CMV lysate stimulation of fresh PBMCs. Cells stained for CD3, CD4, CD8, CD45RA, CD27 and viability were sorted into four CD45RA/CD27 subsets. The data originate from a study of naive and memory T cell subsets. Overall study results and limits: Clonotypes are single alpha or beta chains, not paired receptors. Naive repertoires, especially CD8, held a few larger clonotypes, possibly memory cells re-expressing CD45RA. Expression changes during T cell differentiation may affect RNA-based TCR counts.

Looked up from germline, CDR1 is MGHRA and CDR2 is YSYEKL. V lost 4 bases, J lost 1 base, and 13 bases lay in between. CDR3 size: 15 residues. The chain employs TRBV4-1 and TRBJ1-2; maybe TRBD1 (6 bases). The sequencing input was naive CD8+ T cells from blood. This sequence was found in a human donor in good health. The CDR3 DNA sequence: TGCGCCAGCAGCCTGAGGACAGTGGATAACTATGGCTACACCTTC. As protein: CASSLRTVDNYGYTF.